This paragraph reports one TCR beta chain. Every subset's genomic DNA went evenly onto several immunoSEQ plates. TCRdb's table, derived via immunoSEQ multiplex PCR, lists solely in-frame clones and lacks some. The data hold roughly 1,800,000 clones, with about 94% observed a single time. The sample comes from a study of shared clonotypes between healthy human individuals. As for the study in general: Per-donor plates numbered three CD4 naive, three CD4 memory, two CD8 naive and one CD8 memory.

Germline lookup yields CDR1 SGHNT and CDR2 YYREEE (reference sequence). V was clipped by 4 bases and J by 3 bases; unmatched bases: 6. The CDR3 consists of 14 residues. Naive CD8 populations comprised CD45RO-negative cells positively selected for CCR7, excluding terminally differentiated effector memory CD45RA+ cells. Donors were healthy HIV-negative adults without recently reported acute infections or vaccinations. The rearrangement links TRBV5-4 to TRBJ1-2; 7 bases map to TRBD1. The sequencing input was naive CD8+ T cells sorted from blood. The clonotype was recovered from a man between 18 and 29 years old in good health. The CDR3 DNA follows: TGTGCCAGCAGCCTACAGGGGATTGACTATGGCTACACCTTC. Its translation: CASSLQGIDYGYTF.